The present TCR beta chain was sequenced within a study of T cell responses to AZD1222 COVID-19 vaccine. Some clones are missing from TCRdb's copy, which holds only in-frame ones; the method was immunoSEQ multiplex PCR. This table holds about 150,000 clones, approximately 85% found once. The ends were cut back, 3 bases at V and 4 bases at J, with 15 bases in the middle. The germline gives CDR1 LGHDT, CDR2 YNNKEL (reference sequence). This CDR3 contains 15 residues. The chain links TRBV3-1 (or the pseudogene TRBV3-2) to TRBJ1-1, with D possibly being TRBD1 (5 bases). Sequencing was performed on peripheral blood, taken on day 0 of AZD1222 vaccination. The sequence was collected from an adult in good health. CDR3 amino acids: CASSHLADGGTEAFF. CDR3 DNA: TGTGCCAGCAGCCACCTAGCTGATGGGGGCACTGAAGCTTTCTTT.